This T cell receptor (beta chain) is drawn from a study of tumor and adjacent non-tumor tissue in lung cancer. Study observations and caveats: Compared with tumor, normal lung showed significantly lower TCR diversity. Normal lung showed higher cumulative top 100 clone frequency than tumor.

This clonotype was recorded at least ten times. What it binds is not known. The library came from three nested PCR rounds adapted from ARM-PCR protocols. TCRdb passed the multiplex PCR reads through MiXCR, listing each CDR3 protein once. The repertoire includes around 140,000 distinct CDR3 sequences, around 65% of them detected once, and about 18% sits in the top ten. The V gene end was trimmed by 3 bases and the J gene end by 5 bases; junction bases not matched to a gene: 4. CDR3 length equals 15 residues. No cell sorting was done before RNA was extracted from the tissue. The specimen sequenced was lung tumor tissue. The V gene is TRBV12-3 or TRBV12-4, the J gene TRBJ1-6; TRBD1 agrees at 7 bases. The receptor was derived from a man aged 55 to 70 with small cell lung cancer. CDR3 nucleotide sequence: TGTGCCAGCAGTTTTCGGACAGGAAATAATTCACCCCTCCACTTT. Translation: CASSFRTGNNSPLHF.